Detailed here is one T cell receptor beta chain. What antigen it recognizes has not been identified. Base qualities are not at hand, and no much larger clone is one base apart. This entry comes from a study of CD8+ T cells in alopecia areata (dated by TCRdb to the late 2010s). With regard to the full study: In both human patients and the C3H/HeJ mouse model, the study applied high-throughput TCRbeta sequencing to look at T cell clonal expansion in alopecia areata. Scalp tissue and sorted CD4+ and CD8+ peripheral blood T cells from patchy and totalis/universalis alopecia areata patients and from healthy controls were covered by human TCRbeta sequencing. Scalp clonality was compared across normal scalp (n=4), patchy alopecia areata scalp (n=8), and alopecia totalis/universalis scalp (n=8). RNA came from the PAXgene miRNA kit for fixed scalp, the miRNeasy kit for PBMCs, and the RNeasy kit for mouse skin. TCRbeta CDR3 regions were amplified by immunoSEQ multiplex PCR with 35 Vbeta forward and 13 Jbeta reverse primers.

Lesional scalp punch biopsies and peripheral blood were obtained from alopecia areata patients. After PBMCs were isolated by density centrifugation and stained for CD3, CD4 and CD8, a FACSAria was used to sort CD4+ and CD8+ T cells. As part of a multicenter biomarker study, untreated alopecia areata patients were recruited. For roughly 5 biomarker-study patients, blood CD8+ T cells were further sorted into NKG2D-low and NKG2D-high fractions. Library generation was performed with the immunoSEQ multiplex PCR assay. For TCR sequencing, RNA was extracted from every sample and reverse transcribed into cDNA to serve as template. First-strand cDNA was synthesized using SuperScript III with a 2:1 mix of oligo-dT and random hexamers. A synthetic immune receptor repertoire was used to gauge amplification bias, and whatever bias remained was removed computationally. Turning to the authors' computational methods: After raw reads were preprocessed to remove errors, the CDR3 was defined following IMGT conventions as running from the conserved cysteine to phenylalanine. Clonality was computed as 1 minus the Shannon entropy, with the entropy normalized by log2 of the number of productive unique TCRs. Whether scalp clones were CD4 or CD8 was inferred by matching scalp TCRbeta sequences against CD4 and CD8 repertoires sorted from blood. TCRdb took this table from immuneACCESS and kept in-frame rearrangements with V and J called. Such tables lack part of the clones; where checked against another copy, unresolved V genes explain under half of the gap, and the rest is unexplained. The DNA was the basis for D and trimming; V, J and clone size are from that table. The sample table holds more than 95,000 clones, of which about 50% were seen once. The ten biggest clones cover about 10% of the sample.

What the work shows at the level of the full study, not this receptor alone: Unlike mouse skin, which is dominated by gammadelta T cells, normal human skin has resident alphabeta T cells that are also sequenced, and this complicates analysis of the scalp TCR repertoire. Higher clonality and more expanded CD8+ clones were observed in lesional scalp than in normal scalp, particularly in alopecia totalis/universalis, a finding suggestive of antigenic drive. Compared with mice, TCR sequences shared between patients were less clear, possibly partly because of HLA diversity across the patient population.

V gives up 4 bases and J gives up 1 base, and the segment between their germline ends measures 14 bases. The CDR3 covers 15 residues, taking in both the cysteine and the phenylalanine. Solely the CDR3 DNA is kept, with 45 bases framed from the first base. Reading the germline V gene gives CDR1 SGHRS and CDR2 YFSETQ. Sequencing was done on a sample of NKG2D-low CD8+ T cells sorted from blood. The sample's cell subset or site label is to be understood as: sorted CD8+ NKG2D-low blood T cells. This receptor was obtained from a human donor with alopecia areata. The sequence is built from TRBV5-1 and TRBJ1-1, and TRBD1 may be the D gene, going by 6 matching bases. CDR3 reads: CASSPTRGANTEAFF. The sequenced DNA is TGCGCCAGCAGCCCAACACGGGGGGCGAACACTGAAGCTTTCTTT.